Each of the 19 T cell receptor beta chains below was sequenced from the same sample in a study of blood T cell repertoires in COVID-19. Some clones are missing from TCRdb's copy, which holds only in-frame ones; the method was immunoSEQ multiplex PCR. This sample has 80,000 or so clones; roughly 85% occur once, and the top ten carry 36%. The sequencing sample was made of peripheral blood. The receptors originated from a woman aged 70-85 years with acute or convalescent COVID-19.

This sequence joins TRBV7-9 and TRBJ2-6, with TRBD2 identical over 13 bases. Germline-derived CDR1 and CDR2 are SEHNR and FQNEAQ (reference sequence). The V and J ends lost 5 bases and 1 base, in that order; junction bases with no gene match: 2. The CDR3 is made up of 17 amino acids. The CDR3 region is CASSQGLAGSGANVLTF. The CDR3 region has the DNA TGTGCCAGCAGCCAGGGACTAGCGGGGTCTGGGGCCAACGTCCTGACTTTC.

This sequence joins TRBV9 and TRBJ1-2; 9 bases are shared with TRBD1. V was clipped by 3 bases and J by 1 base; unmatched bases: 1. Germline V gene sequence: CDR1 SGDLS, CDR2 YYNGEE. This CDR3 spans 14 amino acids. CDR3 nucleotide sequence: TGTGCCAGCAGCGGGGGACAGGGTAACTATGGCTACACCTTC. This codes for CASSGGQGNYGYTF. The full variable domain, completed using reference TRBV9 and TRBJ1-2, is DSGVTQTPKHLITATGQRVTLRCSPRSGDLSVYWYQQSLDQGLQFLIQYYNGEERAKGNILERFSAQQFPDLHSELNLSSLELGDSALYFCASSGGQGNYGYTFGSGTRLTVV.

The V and J genes are TRBV9 and TRBJ1-1; TRBD1 matches at 8 bases. The CDR3 consists of 16 residues. V shed 4 bases, J shed 7 bases, and the junction held 15 bases outside the gene matches. The germline V gene encodes CDR1 SGDLS and CDR2 YYNGEE. The CDR3 loop reads CASSLGQGGLPVEAFF. The CDR3 nucleotides read TGTGCCAGCAGCCTCGGACAGGGAGGCCTACCGGTTGAAGCTTTCTTT.

The genes are TRBV11-1 and TRBJ2-7; D gene unclear. Germline CDR1 SGHAT, CDR2 FQDESV (reference sequence). Between the trimmed V and J ends, which lost 1 base and 0 bases, there was a span of 7 bases. The CDR3 is 14 amino acids. CDR3 amino acids: CASSLDSFSYEQYF. DNA of the CDR3: TGTGCCAGCAGCTTAGACAGTTTCTCCTACGAGCAGTACTTC.

The V gene is TRBV7-7, the J gene TRBJ2-1; the match to TRBD2 covers 7 bases. Germline CDR1 is SSHAT and CDR2 is FNYEAQ (reference sequence). This CDR3 spans 15 amino acids. J was trimmed by 2 bases and V by 3 bases; bases with no gene match: 4. The CDR3 DNA reads as TGTGCCAGCAGCTTGGGGGGGGGTGCCTACAATGAGCAGTTCTTC. It yields the protein CASSLGGGAYNEQFF.

The V gene is TRBV19, the J gene TRBJ1-4, with D possibly matching TRBD1 (6 bases). This CDR3 is 15 amino acids long. CDR1 and CDR2 from the germline V gene are LNHDA and SQIVND (reference sequence). Trimming removed 7 bases from V and 4 bases from J, with 16 bases in between. The CDR3 DNA reads TGTGCCAGTACCCTGGGGGCGTTCGGTAATGAAAAACTGTTTTTT. It specifies CASTLGAFGNEKLFF.

This clone was seen more than once but under ten times. The chain uses TRBV5-1 and TRBJ2-3; 12 bases agree with TRBD2. The J segment lost 2 bases and the V segment lost 1 base, leaving 14 bases of the junction unmatched. Germline V lookup: CDR1 SGHRS, CDR2 YFSETQ. This CDR3 has 20 amino acids. The CDR3 DNA is TGCGCCAGCAGCTTGCTTTGGACTAGCGGGATTGGAAAGAACACAGATACGCAGTATTTT. It yields the protein CASSLLWTSGIGKNTDTQYF.

This clone was picked up many times. This chain links TRBV19 with TRBJ1-5; TRBD1 is a possible D gene (6 bases). Germline V CDR1 and CDR2: LNHDA, SQIVND (reference sequence). Trimming took off 3 bases at V and 4 bases at J, with 10 bases between the two ends. The CDR3 covers 14 residues. CDR3 sequence reads: CASSMIGGNQPQHF. The CDR3 bases are TGTGCCAGTAGTATGATAGGGGGAAATCAGCCCCAGCATTTT.

The table lists this clone with a few counts. The chain links TRBV12-3 or TRBV12-4 to TRBJ2-3, with D possibly TRBD1 on 5 matching bases. Deletions cut 3 bases from V and 6 bases from J, with 10 bases between. The CDR3 spans 13 residues. The CDR3 nucleotides read TGTGCCAGCAGTTTCGCTACAGGTGATACGCAGTATTTT. Translation gives CASSFATGDTQYF.

The V gene is TRBV5-4, the J gene TRBJ1-6; 7 positions agree with TRBD1. Per germline, CDR1 SGHNT and CDR2 YYREEE (reference sequence). J gave up 8 bases and V 4 bases, and 6 bases lay outside the gene matches. The CDR3 runs to 14 residues. The CDR3 DNA reads TGTGCCAGCAGCGCCCAGGGGGTAGATTCACCCCTCCACTTT. Its translation: CASSAQGVDSPLHF.

This clone has more than one count but fewer than ten. The V and J genes are TRBV10-3 and TRBJ1-2; 7 nucleotides match TRBD1. CDR1 and CDR2 from the germline V gene are ENHRY and SYGVKD. Trimming cost V 3 bases and J 4 bases; bases outside gene matches: 11. CDR3 size: 16 residues. For the CDR3, the DNA is TGTGCCATCAGTGATAGTGCCGGCAGGGGGACCTATGGCTACACCTTC. This translates into CAISDSAGRGTYGYTF.

This clone was found a few times. The chain is built from TRBV5-1 and TRBJ1-6; 11 bases line up with TRBD1. The CDR3 is 15 residues long. Unmatched junction bases numbered 6, after V lost 4 bases and J lost 9 bases. CDR1 SGHRS and CDR2 YFSETQ come from the germline V gene. The CDR3 coding sequence is TGCGCCAGCAGCCAAGGACAGGGGGCAGGTTCACCCCTCCACTTT. Amino acid sequence: CASSQGQGAGSPLHF.

The chain is built from TRBV12-3 or TRBV12-4 and TRBJ1-4, with D unresolved. The CDR3 is 12 amino acids. Trimming cost V 6 bases and J 8 bases, with 10 bases left between them. CDR3 nucleotides: TGTGCCAGCAGCCGTGAGAGAGAAAAACTGTTTTTT. This encodes CASSREREKLFF.

The chain is built from TRBV13 and TRBJ1-1, with TRBD1 as a possible D gene (6 bases). The CDR3 loop spans 16 amino acids. V was pared by 3 bases and J by 0 bases, with 14 bases between. From germline, CDR1 is PRHDT and CDR2 FYEKMQ (reference sequence). The CDR3 loop is CASSFGRNRVNTEAFF. The CDR3, as DNA: TGTGCCAGCAGCTTTGGTAGAAACAGGGTGAACACTGAAGCTTTCTTT.

The chain recombines TRBV6-5 with TRBJ2-1; 9 bases match TRBD1. Germline CDR1 MNHEY, CDR2 SVGAGI. V was pared by 6 bases and J by 2 bases, with 2 bases of the junction left unmatched. The CDR3 totals 14 residues. CDR3 residues: CASRGTGTYNEQFF. In DNA, the CDR3 is TGTGCCAGCAGAGGGACAGGGACCTACAATGAGCAGTTCTTC.

J is TRBJ2-1 and V is TRBV3-1 (or the pseudogene TRBV3-2); 9 nucleotides match TRBD1. V was clipped by 8 bases and J by 3 bases; unmatched bases: 2. The CDR3 consists of 13 residues. Germline V gene sequence: CDR1 LGHDT, CDR2 YNNKEL (reference sequence). CDR3 coding DNA: TGTGCCAGCGAGGACAGGGGCTACAATGAGCAGTTCTTC. Amino acids: CASEDRGYNEQFF.

This chain uses TRBV3-1 (or the pseudogene TRBV3-2) with TRBJ2-7; 8 nucleotides match TRBD2. The junction had 7 bases not matched to a gene; V was cut back by 4 bases and J by 5 bases. Germline lookup yields CDR1 LGHDT and CDR2 YNNKEL (reference sequence). The CDR3 is 14 amino acids. The CDR3 DNA follows: TGTGCCAGCAGCCCTATGGCGGGAGGTAACGAGCAGTACTTC. Translated: CASSPMAGGNEQYF.

This chain uses TRBV6-5 with TRBJ1-6, with D possibly being TRBD1 (5 bases). The CDR3 covers 14 residues. Trimming shortened V by 6 bases and J by 6 bases, and 12 bases separated the two germline ends. In germline, CDR1 is MNHEY, CDR2 SVGAGI. CDR3 nucleotide sequence: TGTGCCAGCAGACCGGGACTTATTAATTCACCCCTCCACTTT. It encodes CASRPGLINSPLHF.

The chain has TRBV19 and TRBJ2-2; 9 positions agree with TRBD1. Germline CDR1 is LNHDA and CDR2 is SQIVND (reference sequence). Trimming removed 4 bases from V and 7 bases from J; junction bases left unmatched: 10. CDR3 length: 16 amino acids. The CDR3 sequence is CASSTQGTGTHGELFF. Written as DNA, the CDR3 is TGTGCCAGTAGTACTCAAGGGACAGGGACACACGGGGAGCTGTTTTTT.